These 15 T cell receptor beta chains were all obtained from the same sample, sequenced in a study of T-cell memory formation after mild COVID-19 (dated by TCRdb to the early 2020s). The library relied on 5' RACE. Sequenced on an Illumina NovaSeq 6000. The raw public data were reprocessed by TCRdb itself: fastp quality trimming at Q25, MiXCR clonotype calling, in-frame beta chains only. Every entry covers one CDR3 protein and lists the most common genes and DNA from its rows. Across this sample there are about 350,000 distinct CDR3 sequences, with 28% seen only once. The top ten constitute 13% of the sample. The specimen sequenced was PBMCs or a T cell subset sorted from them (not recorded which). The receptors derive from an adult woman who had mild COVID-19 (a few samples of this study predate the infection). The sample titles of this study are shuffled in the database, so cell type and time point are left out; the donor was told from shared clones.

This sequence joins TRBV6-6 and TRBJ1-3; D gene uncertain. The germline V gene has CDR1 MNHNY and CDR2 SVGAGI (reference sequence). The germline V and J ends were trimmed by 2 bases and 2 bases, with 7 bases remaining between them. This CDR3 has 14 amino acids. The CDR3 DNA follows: TGTGCCAGCAGTTACGAAGGGCCTGGAAACACCATATATTTT. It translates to CASSYEGPGNTIYF.

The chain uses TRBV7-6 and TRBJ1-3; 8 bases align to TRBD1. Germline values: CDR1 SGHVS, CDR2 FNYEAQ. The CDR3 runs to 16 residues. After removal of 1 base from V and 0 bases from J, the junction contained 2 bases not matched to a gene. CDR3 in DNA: TGTGCCAGCAGCTTAGAAGGACAGGGCTCTGGAAACACCATATATTTT. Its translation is CASSLEGQGSGNTIYF.

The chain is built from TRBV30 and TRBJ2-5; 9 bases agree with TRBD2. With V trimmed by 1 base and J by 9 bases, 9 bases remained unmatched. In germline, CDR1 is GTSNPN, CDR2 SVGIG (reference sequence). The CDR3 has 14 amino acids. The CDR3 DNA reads TGTGCCTGGAGTGAGATAGCGGGAGCCCAGTCCCAGTACTTC. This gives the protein CAWSEIAGAQSQYF.

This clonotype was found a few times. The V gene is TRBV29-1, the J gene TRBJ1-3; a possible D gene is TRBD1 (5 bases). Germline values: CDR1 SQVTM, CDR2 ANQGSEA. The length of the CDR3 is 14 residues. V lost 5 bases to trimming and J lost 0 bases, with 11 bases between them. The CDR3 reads CSVTTGLSGNTIYF. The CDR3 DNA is TGCAGCGTTACGACGGGGCTCTCTGGAAACACCATATATTTT.

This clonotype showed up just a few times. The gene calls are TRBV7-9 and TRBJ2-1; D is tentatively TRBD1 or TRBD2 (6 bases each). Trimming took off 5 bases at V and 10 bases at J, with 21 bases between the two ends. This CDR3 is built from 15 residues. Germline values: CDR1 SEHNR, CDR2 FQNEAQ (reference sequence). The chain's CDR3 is CASSHKVQGGPEQFF. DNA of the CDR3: TGTGCCAGCAGCCATAAGGTACAGGGAGGACCCGAGCAGTTCTTC.

This chain's CDR3 is CASSPGTGAFGDTQYF. The CDR3 DNA follows: TGTGCCAGCAGTCCGGGGACAGGCGCTTTCGGAGATACGCAGTATTTT. The chain links TRBV12-3 or TRBV12-4 to TRBJ2-3; 8 positions match TRBD1. Trimming at V came to 5 bases and at J to 5 bases, leaving 12 bases not matched to a gene. There are 16 residues in the CDR3.

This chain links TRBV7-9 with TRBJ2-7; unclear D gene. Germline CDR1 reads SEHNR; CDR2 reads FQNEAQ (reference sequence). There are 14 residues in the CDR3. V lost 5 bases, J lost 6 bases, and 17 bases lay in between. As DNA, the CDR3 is TGTGCCAGCAGCCCACGCCTGGATGGGTTCGAGCAGTACTTC. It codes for CASSPRLDGFEQYF.

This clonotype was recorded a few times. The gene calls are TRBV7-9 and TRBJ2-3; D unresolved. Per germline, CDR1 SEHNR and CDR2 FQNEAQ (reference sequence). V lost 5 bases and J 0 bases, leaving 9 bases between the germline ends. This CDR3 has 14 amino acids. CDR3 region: CASSPTDSTDTQYF. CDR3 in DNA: TGTGCCAGCAGCCCCACGGACAGCACAGATACGCAGTATTTT.

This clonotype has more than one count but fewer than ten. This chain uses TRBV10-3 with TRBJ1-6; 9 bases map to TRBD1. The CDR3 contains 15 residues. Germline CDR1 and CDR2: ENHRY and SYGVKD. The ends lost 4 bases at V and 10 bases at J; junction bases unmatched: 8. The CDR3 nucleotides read TGTGCCATCAGTGTCGCGGGACAGGGACACTCACCCCTCCACTTT. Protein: CAISVAGQGHSPLHF.

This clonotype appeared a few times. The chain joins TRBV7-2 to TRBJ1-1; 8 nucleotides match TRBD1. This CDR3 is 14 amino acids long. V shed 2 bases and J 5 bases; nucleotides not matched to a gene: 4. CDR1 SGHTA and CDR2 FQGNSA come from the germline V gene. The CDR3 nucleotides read TGTGCCAGCAGCTTACAGGGGGCGGGAACTGAAGCTTTCTTT. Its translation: CASSLQGAGTEAFF.

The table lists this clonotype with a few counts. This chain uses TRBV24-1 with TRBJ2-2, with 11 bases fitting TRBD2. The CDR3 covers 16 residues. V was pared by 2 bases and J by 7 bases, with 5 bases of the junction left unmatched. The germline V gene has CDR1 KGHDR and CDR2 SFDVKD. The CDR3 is CATSDSPGLAVGELFF. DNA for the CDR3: TGTGCCACCAGTGATTCTCCGGGACTAGCGGTCGGGGAGCTGTTTTTT.

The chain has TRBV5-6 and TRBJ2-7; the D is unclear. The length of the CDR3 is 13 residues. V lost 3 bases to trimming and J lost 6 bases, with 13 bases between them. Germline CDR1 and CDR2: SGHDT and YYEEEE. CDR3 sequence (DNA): TGTGCCAGCAGCTACGGACCCCTGGCCGAGCAGTACTTC. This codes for CASSYGPLAEQYF.

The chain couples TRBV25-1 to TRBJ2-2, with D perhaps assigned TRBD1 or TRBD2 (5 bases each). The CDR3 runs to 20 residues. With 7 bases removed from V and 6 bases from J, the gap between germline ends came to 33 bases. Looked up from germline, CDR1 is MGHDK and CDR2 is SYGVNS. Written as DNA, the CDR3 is TGTGCCAGCACCGCTTTTACTGGTCGGGGACCGGGAAGTCTGGCCGGGGAGCTGTTTTTT. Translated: CASTAFTGRGPGSLAGELFF.

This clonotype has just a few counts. In nucleotides, the CDR3 is TGTGCCTGGAGCCCAGGACTAGCGGGAGTAGGGGCTGAGCAGTTCTTC. Translation gives CAWSPGLAGVGAEQFF. The chain carries TRBV30 and TRBJ2-1; 13 bases map to TRBD2. The CDR3 extends over 16 amino acids. Looked up from germline, CDR1 is GTSNPN and CDR2 is SVGIG (reference sequence). Trimming cost V 3 bases and J 9 bases; bases outside gene matches: 11.

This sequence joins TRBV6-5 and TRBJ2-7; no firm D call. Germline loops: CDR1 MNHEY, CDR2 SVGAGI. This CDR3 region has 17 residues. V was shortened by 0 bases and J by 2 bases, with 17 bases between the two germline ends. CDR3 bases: TGTGCCAGCAGTTACTCGAGAAACTCCCGGTTCCCCTACGAGCAGTACTTC. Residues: CASSYSRNSRFPYEQYF.